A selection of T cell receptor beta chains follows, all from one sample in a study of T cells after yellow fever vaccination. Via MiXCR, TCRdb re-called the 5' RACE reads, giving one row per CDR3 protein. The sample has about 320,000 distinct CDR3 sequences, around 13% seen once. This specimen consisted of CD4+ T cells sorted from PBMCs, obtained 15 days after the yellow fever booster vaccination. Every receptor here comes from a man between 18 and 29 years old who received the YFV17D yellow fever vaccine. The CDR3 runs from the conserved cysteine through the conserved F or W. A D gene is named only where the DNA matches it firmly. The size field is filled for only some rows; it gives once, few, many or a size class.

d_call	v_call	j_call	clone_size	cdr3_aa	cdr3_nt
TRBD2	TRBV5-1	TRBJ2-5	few	CASSVGLVGETQYF	TGCGCCAGCAGCGTGGGACTAGTCGGGGAGACCCAGTACTTC
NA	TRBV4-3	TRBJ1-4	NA	CASSQTHAGGAEKLFF	TGCGCCAGCAGCCAAACCCACGCGGGGGGAGCTGAAAAACTGTTTTTT
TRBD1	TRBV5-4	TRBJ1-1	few	CASRIQLTGSSRNTEAFF	TGTGCCAGCAGAATCCAGTTGACAGGGTCAAGTAGGAACACTGAAGCTTTCTTT
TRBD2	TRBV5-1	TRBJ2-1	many	CASSPVAGSSYNEQFF	TGCGCCAGCAGCCCGGTAGCGGGAAGCTCCTACAATGAGCAGTTCTTC
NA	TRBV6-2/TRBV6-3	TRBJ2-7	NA	CASSPRPRASYEQYF	TGTGCCAGCAGTCCCCGACCGAGGGCTTCCTACGAGCAGTACTTC
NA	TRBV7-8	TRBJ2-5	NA	CASSGLRQETQYF	TGTGCCAGCAGCGGACTGAGACAAGAGACCCAGTACTTC
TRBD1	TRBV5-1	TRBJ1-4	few	CASSLTTGNYEKLFF	TGCGCCAGCAGCTTGACGACAGGGAACTATGAAAAACTGTTTTTT
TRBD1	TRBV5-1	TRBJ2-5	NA	CASRLRQGSEETQYF	TGCGCCAGCAGGCTACGACAGGGGTCCGAAGAGACCCAGTACTTC
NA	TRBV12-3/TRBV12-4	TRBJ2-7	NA	CASRRGSWDYEQYF	TGTGCCAGCAGAAGGGGCAGTTGGGACTACGAGCAGTACTTC
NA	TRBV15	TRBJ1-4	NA	CATSRGFVRDNLFF	TGTGCCACCAGCAGAGGGTTCGTACGGGATAATCTGTTTTTT
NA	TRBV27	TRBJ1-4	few	CASRHDSGNEKLFF	TGTGCCAGCAGACACGACTCGGGGAATGAAAAACTGTTTTTT
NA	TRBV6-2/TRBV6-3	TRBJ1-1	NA	CASRPSATEAFF	TGTGCCAGCAGGCCTAGTGCTACTGAAGCTTTCTTT
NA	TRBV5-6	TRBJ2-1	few	CASSRPEGLQFF	TGTGCCAGCAGCCGGCCCGAGGGGCTACAGTTCTTC
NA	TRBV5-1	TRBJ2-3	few	CASKYQGTWADTQYF	TGCGCCAGCAAATACCAAGGCACCTGGGCAGATACGCAGTATTTT
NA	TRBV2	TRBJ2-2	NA	CASSDWGGPTGELFF	TGTGCCAGCAGTGATTGGGGGGGGCCGACCGGGGAGCTGTTTTTT
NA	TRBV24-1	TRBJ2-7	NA	CATSDAQGREQYF	TGTGCCACCAGTGATGCGCAGGGGAGGGAGCAGTACTTC
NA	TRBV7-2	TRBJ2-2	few	CASTKTETNTGELFF	TGTGCCAGCACCAAGACAGAGACGAACACCGGGGAGCTGTTTTTT
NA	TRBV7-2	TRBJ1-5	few	CASSERVSQPQHF	TGTGCCAGCAGCGAACGGGTGAGCCAGCCCCAGCATTTT
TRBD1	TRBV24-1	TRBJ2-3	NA	CATSDSARGQGNTDTQYF	TGTGCCACCAGTGATTCCGCCAGGGGACAGGGAAATACAGATACGCAGTATTTT
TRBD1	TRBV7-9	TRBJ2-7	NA	CASSAGTGTFLSYEQYF	TGTGCCAGCAGCGCCGGGACAGGGACTTTTCTCTCCTACGAGCAGTACTTC
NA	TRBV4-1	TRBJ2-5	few	CASSLFRDQETQYF	TGCGCCAGCAGCCTCTTCCGGGACCAAGAGACCCAGTACTTC
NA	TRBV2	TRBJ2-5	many	CASRDRGETQYF	TGTGCCAGCAGGGACAGAGGAGAGACCCAGTACTTC
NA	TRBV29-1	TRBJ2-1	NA	CSAGERGAGANNEQFF	TGCAGCGCGGGGGAGCGGGGCGCGGGGGCGAACAATGAGCAGTTCTTC